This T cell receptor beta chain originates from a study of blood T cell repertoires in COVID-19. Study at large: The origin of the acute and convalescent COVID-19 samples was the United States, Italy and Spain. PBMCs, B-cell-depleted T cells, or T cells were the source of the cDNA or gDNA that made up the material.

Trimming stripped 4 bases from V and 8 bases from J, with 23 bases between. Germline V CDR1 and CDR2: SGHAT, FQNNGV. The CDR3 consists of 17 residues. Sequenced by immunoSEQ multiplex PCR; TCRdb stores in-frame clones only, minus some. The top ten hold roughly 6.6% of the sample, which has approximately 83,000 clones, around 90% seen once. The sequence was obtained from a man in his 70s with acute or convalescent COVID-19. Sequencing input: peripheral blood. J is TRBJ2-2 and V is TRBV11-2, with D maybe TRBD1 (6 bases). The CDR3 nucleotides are TGTGCCAGCAGCTCTCTTTCATGGGCAGGGGCAGGAGGGGAGCTGTTTTTT. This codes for CASSSLSWAGAGGELFF.